This T cell receptor (beta chain) was sequenced for a study of cytotoxic CD8 clonotypes in ibrutinib-treated CLL. This clone was counted between two and nine times. Germline assignment: CDR1 MNHNY and CDR2 SVGAGI (reference sequence). V lost 7 bases and J 5 bases, leaving 16 bases between the germline ends. The CDR3 has 14 residues. Only in-frame clones appear in the TCRdb table, and some are missing; sequencing was by immunoSEQ multiplex PCR. Altogether nearly 300,000 clones are present, approximately 76% being singletons, with the ten largest covering roughly 5.7%. The gene calls are TRBV6-6 and TRBJ2-3; D perhaps matches TRBD2 (5 bases). The sample consisted of PBMCs, taken at disease progression, from a patient treated with ibrutinib. The TCR was taken from a human donor with chronic lymphocytic leukemia. As DNA, the CDR3 is TGTGCCAGCACCAGAGAGGGAGAGATAGATACGCAGTATTTT. It codes for CASTREGEIDTQYF.